Listed here are 3 T cell receptor beta chains from one sample, sequenced in a study of T cell clones after liver transplantation. Repertoires were generated with immunoSEQ multiplex PCR, while TCRdb's copy carries only in-frame clones and drops some. The sample has about 20,000 clones, about 83% seen once. The sample here was CD8+ T cells from blood, taken less than 70 months after liver transplant. The receptors shown here come from a human patient who received a liver transplant. Among the T cells, some may be from the graft donor.

J is TRBJ2-5 and V is TRBV4-1, with TRBD2 as a possible D gene (5 bases). Germline CDR1 is MGHRA and CDR2 is YSYEKL. CDR3 length: 15 residues. V was cut by 4 bases and J by 4 bases, with 16 bases left in between. The CDR3 here is CASSLEGRVGETQYF. The CDR3 coding sequence is TGCGCCAGCAGCCTAGAGGGTAGGGTCGGAGAGACCCAGTACTTC.

The sample holds one count of this clone. This chain uses TRBV7-9 with TRBJ2-7; TRBD1 agrees at 7 bases. This CDR3 comprises 15 residues. Germline V gene lookup returns CDR1 SEHNR and CDR2 FQNEAQ (reference sequence). The V gene end was trimmed by 5 bases and the J gene end by 1 base; junction bases not matched to a gene: 8. The CDR3: CASSPTGTASYEQYF. The CDR3, as DNA: TGTGCCAGCAGCCCGACCGGGACAGCGTCCTACGAGCAGTACTTC.

This clone was seen a single time. Other nucleotide sequences from this sample produce the same CDR3. The V call is TRBV9, the J call TRBJ2-2, with D maybe TRBD2 (6 bases). Deletions cut 2 bases from V and 7 bases from J, with 6 bases between. This CDR3 has 12 residues. CDR1 and CDR2 (germline): SGDLS, YYNGEE. The chain's CDR3 is CASSVRGGELFF. The CDR3 DNA reads as TGTGCCAGCAGCGTGCGGGGCGGGGAGCTGTTTTTT. Full variable domain (remainder filled in from reference TRBV9 and TRBJ2-2): DSGVTQTPKHLITATGQRVTLRCSPRSGDLSVYWYQQSLDQGLQFLIQYYNGEERAKGNILERFSAQQFPDLHSELNLSSLELGDSALYFCASSVRGGELFFGEGSRLTVL.